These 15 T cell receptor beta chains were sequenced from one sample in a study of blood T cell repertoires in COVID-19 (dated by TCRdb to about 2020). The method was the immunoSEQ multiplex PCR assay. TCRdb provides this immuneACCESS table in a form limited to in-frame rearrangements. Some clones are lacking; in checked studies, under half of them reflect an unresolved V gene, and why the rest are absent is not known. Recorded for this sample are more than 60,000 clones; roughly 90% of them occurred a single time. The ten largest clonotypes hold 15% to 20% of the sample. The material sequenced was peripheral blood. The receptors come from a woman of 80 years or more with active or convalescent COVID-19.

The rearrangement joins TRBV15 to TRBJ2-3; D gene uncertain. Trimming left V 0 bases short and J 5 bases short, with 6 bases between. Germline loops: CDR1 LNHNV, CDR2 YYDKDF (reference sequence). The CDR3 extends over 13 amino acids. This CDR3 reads CATSRDFRDTQYF. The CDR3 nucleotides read TGTGCCACCAGCAGAGATTTTAGAGATACGCAGTATTTT.

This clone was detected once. The CDR3 sequence is CASSSHDRSEQYF. CDR3 nucleotides: TGTGCCAGCAGTTCTCACGACAGGTCCGAGCAGTACTTC. The chain uses TRBV28 and TRBJ2-7; D might be TRBD1 (6 bases). CDR3 length: 13 amino acids. The V gene's germline CDR1 is MDHEN and CDR2 SYDVKM. The germline V and J ends were trimmed by 4 bases and 6 bases, with 13 bases remaining between them.

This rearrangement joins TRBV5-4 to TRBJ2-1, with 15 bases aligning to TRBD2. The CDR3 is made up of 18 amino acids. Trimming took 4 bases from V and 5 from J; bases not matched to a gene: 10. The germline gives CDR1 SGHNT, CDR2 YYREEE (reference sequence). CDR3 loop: CASSPAPRTSGGDNEQFF. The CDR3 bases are TGTGCCAGCAGCCCCGCACCCCGGACTAGCGGGGGGGACAATGAGCAGTTCTTC.

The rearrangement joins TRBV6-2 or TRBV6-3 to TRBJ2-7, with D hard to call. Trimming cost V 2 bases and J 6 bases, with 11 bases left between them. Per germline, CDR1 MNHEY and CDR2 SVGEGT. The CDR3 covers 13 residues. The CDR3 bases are TGTGCCAGCAGTTACCGGTGGGCCCCCGAGCAGTACTTC. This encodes CASSYRWAPEQYF.

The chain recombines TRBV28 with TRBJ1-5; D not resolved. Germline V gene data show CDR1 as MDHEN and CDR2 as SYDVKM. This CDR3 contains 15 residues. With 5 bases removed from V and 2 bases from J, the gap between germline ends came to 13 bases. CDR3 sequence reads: CASSPTGSGNQPQHF. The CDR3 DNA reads TGTGCCAGCAGTCCGACGGGATCGGGCAATCAGCCCCAGCATTTT. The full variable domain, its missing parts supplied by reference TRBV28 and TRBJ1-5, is DVKVTQSSRYLVKRTGEKVFLECVQDMDHENMFWYRQDPGLGLRLIYFSYDVKMKEKGDIPEGYSVSREKKERFSLILESASTNQTSMYLCASSPTGSGNQPQHFGDGTRLSIL.

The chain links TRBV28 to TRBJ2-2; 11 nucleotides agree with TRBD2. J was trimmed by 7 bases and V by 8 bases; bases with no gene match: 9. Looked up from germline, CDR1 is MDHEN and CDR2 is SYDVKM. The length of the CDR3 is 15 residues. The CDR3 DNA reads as TGTGCCAGCGTCGTTAGCGGGGGGGCCGGCGGGGAGCTGTTTTTT. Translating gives CASVVSGGAGGELFF. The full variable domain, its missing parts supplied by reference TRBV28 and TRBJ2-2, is DVKVTQSSRYLVKRTGEKVFLECVQDMDHENMFWYRQDPGLGLRLIYFSYDVKMKEKGDIPEGYSVSREKKERFSLILESASTNQTSMYLCASVVSGGAGGELFFGEGSRLTVL.

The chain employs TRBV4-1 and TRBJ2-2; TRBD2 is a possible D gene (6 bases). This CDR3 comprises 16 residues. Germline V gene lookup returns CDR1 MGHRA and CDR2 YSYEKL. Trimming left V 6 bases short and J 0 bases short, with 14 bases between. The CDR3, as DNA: TGCGCCAGCAGTCCCTCCGGGAGACCGAACACCGGGGAGCTGTTTTTT. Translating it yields CASSPSGRPNTGELFF.

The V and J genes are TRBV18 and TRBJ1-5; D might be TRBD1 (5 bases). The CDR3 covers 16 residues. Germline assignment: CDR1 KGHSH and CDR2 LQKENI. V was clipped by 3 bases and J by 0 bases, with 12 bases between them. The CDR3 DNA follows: TGTGCCAGCTCACCGTACGGGGGGAATAGCAATCAGCCCCAGCATTTT. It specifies CASSPYGGNSNQPQHF. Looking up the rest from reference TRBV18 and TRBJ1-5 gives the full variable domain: NAGVMQNPRHLVRRRGQEARLRCSPMKGHSHVYWYRQLPEEGLKFMVYLQKENIIDESGMPKERFSAEFPKEGPSILRIQQVVRGDSAAYFCASSPYGGNSNQPQHFGDGTRLSIL.

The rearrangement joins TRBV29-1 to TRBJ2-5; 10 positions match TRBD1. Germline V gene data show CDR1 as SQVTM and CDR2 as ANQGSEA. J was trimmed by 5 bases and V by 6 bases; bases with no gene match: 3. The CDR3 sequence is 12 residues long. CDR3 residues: CSVTGGLETQYF. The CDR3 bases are TGCAGCGTGACAGGGGGCCTGGAGACCCAGTACTTC.

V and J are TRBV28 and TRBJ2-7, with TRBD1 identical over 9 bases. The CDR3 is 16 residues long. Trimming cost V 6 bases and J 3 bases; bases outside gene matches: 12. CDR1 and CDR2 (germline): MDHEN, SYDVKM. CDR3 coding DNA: TGTGCCAGCAGCCCTCTCACGGGACAGGGTGTCTACGAGCAGTACTTC. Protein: CASSPLTGQGVYEQYF.

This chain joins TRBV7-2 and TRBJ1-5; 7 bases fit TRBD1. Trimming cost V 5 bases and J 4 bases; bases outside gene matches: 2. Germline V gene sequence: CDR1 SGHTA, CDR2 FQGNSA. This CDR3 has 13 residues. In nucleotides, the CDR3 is TGTGCCAGCAGCGGGGGACAGAATCAGCCCCAGCATTTT. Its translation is CASSGGQNQPQHF.

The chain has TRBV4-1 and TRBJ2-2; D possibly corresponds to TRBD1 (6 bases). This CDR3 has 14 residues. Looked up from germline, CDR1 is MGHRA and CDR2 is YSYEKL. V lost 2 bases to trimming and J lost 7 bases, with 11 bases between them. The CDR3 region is CASSQSGDGGELFF. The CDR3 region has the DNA TGCGCCAGCAGCCAATCAGGGGACGGCGGGGAGCTGTTTTTT.

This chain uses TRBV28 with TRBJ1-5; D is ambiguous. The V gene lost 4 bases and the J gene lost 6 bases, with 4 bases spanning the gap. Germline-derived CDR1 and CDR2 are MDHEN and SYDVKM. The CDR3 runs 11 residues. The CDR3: CASSSGQPQHF. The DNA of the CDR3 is TGTGCCAGCAGTTCCGGTCAGCCCCAGCATTTT.

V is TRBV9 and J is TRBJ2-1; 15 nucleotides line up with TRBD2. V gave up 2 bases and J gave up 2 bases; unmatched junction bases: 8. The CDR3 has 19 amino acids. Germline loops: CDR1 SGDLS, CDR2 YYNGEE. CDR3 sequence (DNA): TGTGCCAGCAGCGTTGGGACTAGCGGGGGGCCGGGACCCTACAATGAGCAGTTCTTC. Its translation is CASSVGTSGGPGPYNEQFF.

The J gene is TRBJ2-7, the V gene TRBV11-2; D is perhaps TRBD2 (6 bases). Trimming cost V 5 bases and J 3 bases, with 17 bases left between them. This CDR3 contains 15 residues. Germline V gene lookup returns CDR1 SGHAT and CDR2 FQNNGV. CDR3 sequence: CASSPLSGGLYEQYF. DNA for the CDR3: TGTGCCAGCAGCCCGTTGTCCGGGGGACTCTACGAGCAGTACTTC.